These 24 T cell receptor beta chains came from one sample sequenced in a study of preoperative IRX-2 immunotherapy in early breast cancer. Indicated treatment: preoperative locoregional IRX-2 cytokine immunotherapy. Produced via immunoSEQ multiplex PCR; TCRdb's table is partial and in-frame only. The sample contains thousands of clones, roughly 71% of which appear only once. Here the sequenced sample was tumor tissue, taken before IRX-2 immunotherapy. The source is a human donor with breast cancer.

The rearrangement uses TRBV11-3 and TRBJ2-1; 13 bases are a match to TRBD2. Trimming removed 5 bases from V and 4 bases from J; junction bases left unmatched: 5. The CDR3 contains 16 residues. The germline V gene encodes CDR1 SGHNT and CDR2 YENEEA. This CDR3 reads CASSTLAGGPYNEQFF. CDR3 in DNA: TGTGCCAGCAGCACACTAGCGGGGGGGCCATACAATGAGCAGTTCTTC.

The rearrangement joins TRBV1 to TRBJ1-1; the table's D gene call, TRBD1, was not cross checked with the DNA. TRBV1 is flagged as a pseudogene. The length of the CDR3 is 15 residues. CDR3 amino acids: CASSQPTGRNTEAFF. CDR3 sequence (DNA): TGCGCCAGCAGCCAACCGACAGGTAGGAACACTGAAGCTTTCTTT.

The rearrangement links TRBV18 to TRBJ2-4; the match to TRBD2 covers 11 bases. CDR1 KGHSH and CDR2 LQKENI come from the germline V gene. The CDR3 runs 16 residues. The V and J ends lost 4 bases and 3 bases, in that order; junction bases with no gene match: 5. In DNA form, the CDR3 reads TGTGCCAGCTCACTACTAGCGGGGGATAACAAAAACATTCAGTACTTC. Amino acid sequence: CASSLLAGDNKNIQYF.

The CDR3 loop reads CASTQDRYTGGYTF. The CDR3 nucleotides read TGCGCCAGCACACAGGACAGATACACGGGTGGCTACACCTTC. The V gene is TRBV1, the J gene TRBJ1-2; the D call in the table, TRBD1, was not verified against the DNA. TRBV1 is a listed pseudogene. The CDR3 contains 14 residues.

V gene TRBV5-1 combines with J gene TRBJ2-1; tentatively, D is TRBD2 (5 bases). This CDR3 has 15 residues. Deletions cut 3 bases from V and 3 bases from J, with 13 bases between. CDR1 is SGHRS and CDR2 is YFSETQ in the germline V gene. The CDR3: CASSYGEGYYNEQFF. CDR3 in DNA: TGCGCCAGCAGCTACGGTGAGGGCTACTACAATGAGCAGTTCTTC.

This chain connects TRBV6-8 to TRBJ2-7; 9 nucleotides line up with TRBD1. The CDR3 length is 14 residues. Germline lookup yields CDR1 MNHGY and CDR2 SAAAGT. The junction had 7 bases not matched to a gene; V was cut back by 8 bases and J by 2 bases. CDR3 residues: CASLTGGAPYEQYV. Here the CDR3 DNA reads TGTGCCAGCTTAACAGGGGGCGCCCCCTACGAGCAGTACGTC.

The chain joins TRBV6-8 to TRBJ2-1; D gene unclear. Trimming removed 7 bases from V and 9 bases from J, with 13 bases in between. This CDR3 spans 12 amino acids. The germline V gene has CDR1 MNHGY and CDR2 SAAAGT. The CDR3 loop reads CASMGQFSEQFF. The CDR3 nucleotides are TGTGCCAGCATGGGCCAGTTTAGTGAGCAGTTCTTC.

This clone was counted between two and nine times. This chain links TRBV12-5 with TRBJ1-2; D is unclear. The CDR3 is 12 amino acids. CDR1 is LGHNT, CDR2 FRNRAP, per germline. The DNA of the CDR3 is TGTGCCATCCGATGGGAGGGCTATGGCTACACCTTC. Protein product: CAIRWEGYGYTF.

This clone appeared a few times. The CDR3 here is CASRIGGTGTQPQHF. The DNA of the CDR3 is TGTGCCAGCCGCATCGGAGGGACAGGGACTCAGCCCCAGCATTTT. The chain couples TRBV6-8 to TRBJ1-5, with 9 bases fitting TRBD1. After removal of 8 bases from V and 6 bases from J, the junction contained 11 bases not matched to a gene. In germline, CDR1 is MNHGY, CDR2 SAAAGT. This CDR3 has 15 amino acids.

V is TRBV5-1 and J is TRBJ1-4; 7 bases align to TRBD1. The length of the CDR3 is 16 residues. In germline, CDR1 is SGHRS, CDR2 YFSETQ. Trimming removed 0 bases from V and 7 bases from J; junction bases left unmatched: 9. CDR3 DNA: TGCGCCAGCAGCTTGGCCGATTGGCAGGGGGGTGAAAAACTGTTTTTT. It specifies CASSLADWQGGEKLFF.

The chain joins TRBV6-8 to TRBJ1-3; the match to TRBD1 covers 7 bases. The CDR3 totals 15 residues. Trimming removed 6 bases from V and 0 bases from J; junction bases left unmatched: 5. The germline CDR1 and CDR2 sequences are MNHGY and SAAAGT. In DNA form, the CDR3 reads TGTGCCAGCAGCAAGGACAGGCGCTCTGGAAACACCATATATTTT. Its protein is CASSKDRRSGNTIYF.

The chain has TRBV29-1 and TRBJ1-2, with D tentatively TRBD1 (5 bases). V lost 5 bases and J lost 4, with 14 bases in between. Germline lookup yields CDR1 SQVTM and CDR2 ANQGSEA. This CDR3 is 13 amino acids long. CDR3 sequence: CSVWTGDLYGYTF. The CDR3 nucleotides read TGCAGCGTTTGGACGGGGGACCTCTATGGCTACACCTTC.

This chain joins TRBV5-1 and TRBJ2-2; D is possibly TRBD1 or TRBD2 (6 bases each). Trimming took 3 bases from V and 0 from J, leaving 9 bases between them. Germline CDR1 and CDR2: SGHRS and YFSETQ. The CDR3 runs 15 residues. CDR3 DNA sequence: TGCGCCAGCAGCTGGCGGGACACGAACACCGGGGAGCTGTTTTTT. This encodes CASSWRDTNTGELFF.

V is TRBV6-8 and J is TRBJ2-5; 12 bases align to TRBD2. The V and J ends lost 4 bases and 10 bases, in that order; junction bases with no gene match: 7. There are 14 residues in the CDR3. The germline V gene encodes CDR1 MNHGY and CDR2 SAAAGT. The CDR3 nucleotides are TGTGCCAGCAGTTCCGGACTAGCGGGGAGGGACCAGTACTTC. This codes for CASSSGLAGRDQYF.

The sample holds a few counts of this clone. The CDR3 DNA follows: TGTGCCAGCAGTTTGATAGGGGTAATTTCCTCCTCTGGCTACACCTTC. This encodes CASSLIGVISSSGYTF. The rearrangement joins TRBV28 to TRBJ1-2; weak D call: TRBD1 (5 bases). The CDR3 is 16 amino acids. V was pared by 3 bases and J by 7 bases, with 21 bases between. The germline gives CDR1 MDHEN, CDR2 SYDVKM.

This chain links TRBV6-8 with TRBJ1-1, with 7 bases aligning to TRBD1. Germline assignment: CDR1 MNHGY and CDR2 SAAAGT. CDR3 size: 13 residues. After removal of 5 bases from V and 5 bases from J, the junction contained 5 bases not matched to a gene. CDR3 bases: TGTGCCAGCAGTACACACAGGGGAACTGAAGCTTTCTTT. Translating it yields CASSTHRGTEAFF.

The chain recombines TRBV19 with TRBJ1-4; 7 bases fit TRBD1. V lost 5 bases and J lost 4; bases outside the gene matches: 1. Germline V gives CDR1 LNHDA, CDR2 SQIVND (reference sequence). The CDR3 runs 13 residues. The CDR3 sequence is CASSRQGNEKLFF. The CDR3, as DNA: TGTGCCAGTAGTCGACAGGGTAATGAAAAACTGTTTTTT.

The rearrangement links TRBV19 to TRBJ2-1; weak D call: TRBD2 (6 bases). Germline loops: CDR1 LNHDA, CDR2 SQIVND (reference sequence). The CDR3 covers 12 residues. V dropped 4 bases and J dropped 13 bases, with 14 bases sitting between them. CDR3 sequence (DNA): TGTGCCAGTAGTAGAGGGACTCCAGTACAGTTCTTC. Residues: CASSRGTPVQFF.

V is TRBV6-8 and J is TRBJ1-1, with D maybe TRBD1 (6 bases). This CDR3 has 13 amino acids. The V gene lost 5 bases and the J gene lost 1 base, with 8 bases spanning the gap. Germline V CDR1 and CDR2: MNHGY, SAAAGT. CDR3 DNA: TGTGCCAGCAGTCAGGACAGGAACACTGAAGCTTTCTTT. Residues: CASSQDRNTEAFF.

This clone was recorded a few times. CDR3 region: CASSANREPSYNEQFF. For the CDR3, the DNA is TGTGCCAGCAGCGCCAACAGGGAACCTTCCTACAATGAGCAGTTCTTC. The V call is TRBV6-8, the J call TRBJ2-1; D perhaps matches TRBD1 (6 bases). Between the trimmed V and J ends, which lost 6 bases and 1 base, there was a span of 16 bases. Germline CDR1 is MNHGY and CDR2 is SAAAGT. There are 16 residues in the CDR3.

This chain connects TRBV29-1 to TRBJ1-2, with 9 bases aligning to TRBD1. This CDR3 spans 14 amino acids. Germline V gene lookup returns CDR1 SQVTM and CDR2 ANQGSEA. The V gene end was trimmed by 4 bases and the J gene end by 4 bases; junction bases not matched to a gene: 7. The CDR3: CSVVLQGAGYGYTF. DNA for the CDR3: TGCAGCGTTGTCTTACAGGGGGCAGGCTATGGCTACACCTTC.

This rearrangement joins TRBV30 to TRBJ1-6; 8 bases match TRBD1. This CDR3 is built from 13 residues. Per the germline V gene, CDR1 is GTSNPN and CDR2 is SVGIG (reference sequence). The junction had 4 bases not matched to a gene; V was cut back by 5 bases and J by 7 bases. The CDR3 DNA reads as TGTGCCTGGGGGGGACAGGAGAATTCACCCCTCCACTTT. As protein: CAWGGQENSPLHF.

The V gene is TRBV11-3, the J gene TRBJ2-5; 12 nucleotides align to TRBD1. Germline V lookup: CDR1 SGHNT, CDR2 YENEEA. The length of the CDR3 is 14 residues. V shed 5 bases and J 5 bases; nucleotides not matched to a gene: 3. The CDR3 is CASSRDRGRETQYF. The CDR3 nucleotides read TGTGCCAGCAGCAGGGACAGGGGGCGGGAGACCCAGTACTTC. The full variable domain, in which reference TRBV11-3 and TRBJ2-5 provide the parts outside the CDR3, is EAGVVQSPRYKIIEKKQPVAFWCNPISGHNTLYWYLQNLGQGPELLIRYENEEAVDDSQLPKDRFSAERLKGVDSTLKIQPAELGDSAVYLCASSRDRGRETQYFGPGTRLLVL.

The chain combines TRBV23-1 with TRBJ1-1; no clear D gene. TRBV23-1 falls under the ORF class, with uncertain function. V lost 6 bases, J lost 3 bases, and 11 bases lay in between. CDR3 length: 13 residues. For the CDR3, the DNA is TGCGCCAGCAGCGTAGCACAGTACACTGAAGCTTTCTTT. It specifies CASSVAQYTEAFF.